Following are 27 T cell receptor beta chains from one sample sequenced in a study of CD8+ T cells in alopecia areata. Isolated RNA was reverse transcribed into cDNA used as the sequencing template. Produced via immunoSEQ multiplex PCR; TCRdb's table is partial and in-frame only. The table has 150,000 to 200,000 clones, around 64% seen once; the top ten hold more than 9.5%. The source was CD8+ T cells sorted from blood, collected at week 0. These receptors all stem from a human donor with alopecia areata.

In this sample, this clone turned up once. The rearrangement uses TRBV4-1 and TRBJ2-3, with a tentative D call TRBD2 (6 bases). CDR3 length equals 13 residues. V shed 1 base and J shed 6 bases, with 8 bases lying between them. The germline V gene encodes CDR1 MGHRA and CDR2 YSYEKL. This CDR3 reads CASSQGRGDTQYF. CDR3 DNA sequence: TGCGCCAGCAGCCAAGGGAGGGGTGATACGCAGTATTTT.

This rearrangement joins TRBV7-2 to TRBJ2-5; D is ambiguous. V lost 4 bases and J lost 0, with 3 bases in between. The CDR3 is 12 amino acids. CDR1 and CDR2 from the germline V gene are SGHTA and FQGNSA. For the CDR3, the DNA is TGTGCCAGCAGCTATAACCAAGAGACCCAGTACTTC. Translated: CASSYNQETQYF. The entire variable domain, with the rest obtained from reference TRBV7-2 and TRBJ2-5, is as follows: GAGVSQSPSNKVTEKGKDVELRCDPISGHTALYWYRQSLGQGLEFLIYFQGNSAPDKSGLPSDRFSAERTGGSVSTLTIQRTQQEDSAVYLCASSYNQETQYFGPGTRLLVL.

A note on this clone: Different DNA sequences within this sample yield the same CDR3. V gene TRBV30 combines with J gene TRBJ2-7; no firm D call. The V end was cut by 1 base, the J end by 4 bases, with 5 bases between. The germline V gene has CDR1 GTSNPN and CDR2 SVGIG (reference sequence). The CDR3 runs 11 residues. This chain's CDR3 is CAWSGVYEQYF. DNA of the CDR3: TGTGCCTGGAGTGGGGTGTACGAGCAGTACTTC.

This clone is a singleton in its sample. V gene TRBV7-9 combines with J gene TRBJ2-7; D possibly uses TRBD1 or TRBD2 (5 bases each). There are 15 residues in the CDR3. Looked up from germline, CDR1 is SEHNR and CDR2 is FQNEAQ (reference sequence). Trimming removed 6 bases at V and 4 bases at J, with 19 bases between. CDR3 sequence: CASSLIRDGDYEQYF. In nucleotides, the CDR3 is TGTGCCAGCAGTCTTATCCGGGACGGAGATTACGAGCAGTACTTC.

Points on this clone: Other DNA variants within this sample encode the same CDR3. The CDR3 is CASSLGTEAFF. The CDR3 DNA sequence: TGTGCCAGCAGCTTGGGGACTGAAGCTTTCTTT. The chain employs TRBV7-9 and TRBJ1-1; D is uncertain. V was shortened by 3 bases and J by 5 bases, with 4 bases between the two germline ends. The CDR3 runs to 11 residues. Per germline, CDR1 SEHNR and CDR2 FQNEAQ (reference sequence). The variable domain in full, with the rest retrieved from reference TRBV7-9 and TRBJ1-1, is DTGVSQNPRHKITKRGQNVTFRCDPISEHNRLYWYRQTLGQGPEFLTYFQNEAQLEKSRLLSDRFSAERPKGSFSTLEIQRTEQGDSAMYLCASSLGTEAFFGQGTRLTVV.

This chain joins TRBV7-9 and TRBJ1-5; D ambiguous. Germline values: CDR1 SEHNR, CDR2 FQNEAQ (reference sequence). The CDR3 is 12 amino acids. V was pared by 2 bases and J by 8 bases, with 7 bases between. This CDR3 reads CASSLLAEPQHF. The CDR3 nucleotides are TGTGCCAGCAGCTTACTGGCAGAGCCCCAGCATTTT. Looking up the rest from reference TRBV7-9 and TRBJ1-5 gives the full variable domain: DTGVSQNPRHKITKRGQNVTFRCDPISEHNRLYWYRQTLGQGPEFLTYFQNEAQLEKSRLLSDRFSAERPKGSFSTLEIQRTEQGDSAMYLCASSLLAEPQHFGDGTRLSIL.

This clone occurred a few times. The V call is TRBV29-1, the J call TRBJ2-2, with TRBD2 matching 12 bases. CDR3 length: 15 residues. Germline V gives CDR1 SQVTM, CDR2 ANQGSEA. V lost 5 bases and J lost 4; bases outside the gene matches: 5. CDR3 protein: CSVRLAGESTGELFF. CDR3 nucleotide sequence: TGCAGCGTTCGACTAGCGGGGGAAAGCACCGGGGAGCTGTTTTTT.

This chain uses TRBV10-3 with TRBJ2-1, with 8 bases fitting TRBD2. The V and J ends lost 7 bases and 6 bases, in that order; junction bases with no gene match: 8. The CDR3 has 14 residues. The V gene's germline CDR1 is ENHRY and CDR2 SYGVKD. For the CDR3, the DNA is TGTGCCATCACGGTCGGGGGGGCAAGCAATGAGCAGTTCTTC. Its translation: CAITVGGASNEQFF.

The chain links TRBV29-1 to TRBJ1-1, with D unresolved. The CDR3 sequence is 13 residues long. The V end was cut by 3 bases, the J end by 1 base, with 9 bases between. From germline, CDR1 is SQVTM and CDR2 ANQGSEA. DNA of the CDR3: TGCAGCGTTGAGTCGGTCGGGAACACTGAAGCTTTCTTT. Translating it yields CSVESVGNTEAFF.

The chain uses TRBV9 and TRBJ1-1, with D possibly matching TRBD1 (6 bases). Looked up from germline, CDR1 is SGDLS and CDR2 is YYNGEE. Trimming removed 1 base from V and 0 bases from J, with 7 bases in between. The length of the CDR3 is 14 residues. For the CDR3, the DNA is TGTGCCAGCAGCGTAAGGGGGATGAACACTGAAGCTTTCTTT. Translating it yields CASSVRGMNTEAFF.

J is TRBJ2-7 and V is TRBV6-1; 8 bases align to TRBD1. The CDR3 is 12 amino acids. The germline V gene encodes CDR1 MNHNS and CDR2 SASEGT. V shed 7 bases, J shed 3 bases, and the junction held 2 bases outside the gene matches. CDR3 DNA: TGTGCCAGCAACAGGGGGGACTACGAGCAGTACTTC. Its protein product is CASNRGDYEQYF.

This chain links TRBV29-1 with TRBJ1-2, with unresolved D. The V end lost 0 bases, the J end lost 8 bases, and 7 bases lay between the germline ends. The germline gives CDR1 SQVTM, CDR2 ANQGSEA. This CDR3 region has 11 residues. This CDR3 is CSVEDRLGYTF. In nucleotides, the CDR3 is TGCAGCGTTGAAGACAGGCTCGGCTACACCTTC.

This chain joins TRBV29-1 and TRBJ2-1, with D perhaps matching TRBD1 (6 bases). Trimming removed 7 bases from V and 8 bases from J, with 12 bases in between. CDR3 length: 11 amino acids. CDR1 and CDR2 from the germline V gene are SQVTM and ANQGSEA. CDR3 in amino acids: CSAAGGDEQFF. The CDR3 nucleotides read TGCAGCGCCGCTGGGGGCGATGAGCAGTTCTTC.

This rearrangement joins TRBV29-1 to TRBJ2-7; TRBD1 aligns across 9 bases. After removal of 6 bases from V and 0 bases from J, the junction contained 3 bases not matched to a gene. CDR3 length: 13 amino acids. CDR1 SQVTM and CDR2 ANQGSEA come from the germline V gene. CDR3 nucleotides: TGCAGCGTAGCGGACAGGGGCTCCTACGAGCAGTACTTC. Translated, it gives CSVADRGSYEQYF.

V usage is TRBV7-3 and J usage is TRBJ2-1, with TRBD2 matching 7 bases. J lost 10 bases, V lost 5 bases, and 17 bases had no gene match. This CDR3 has 16 residues. Per the germline V gene, CDR1 is SGHTA and CDR2 is FQGTGA. CDR3 amino acids: CASSPSLAGPNREQFF. The CDR3 bases are TGTGCCAGCAGCCCTTCCTTAGCGGGCCCCAATCGGGAGCAGTTCTTC.

V usage is TRBV5-6 and J usage is TRBJ1-1, with D unclear. V was shortened by 1 base and J by 4 bases, with 5 bases between the two germline ends. The CDR3 covers 12 residues. Germline assignment: CDR1 SGHDT and CDR2 YYEEEE. CDR3 DNA: TGTGCCAGCAGCTTGCCCAGCACTGAAGCTTTCTTT. This sequence encodes CASSLPSTEAFF.

The chain joins TRBV10-2 to TRBJ2-2, with D unresolved. V was clipped by 4 bases and J by 5 bases, with 2 bases between them. From germline, CDR1 is WSHSY and CDR2 SAAADI. The CDR3 sequence is 11 residues long. The DNA for the CDR3 is TGCGCCAGCAGTGTTACCGGGGAGCTGTTTTTT. Protein: CASSVTGELFF.

This clone was seen just once. V gene TRBV4-1 combines with J gene TRBJ2-7; TRBD1 might be the D (6 bases). With 3 bases removed from V and 2 bases from J, the gap between germline ends came to 14 bases. CDR3 size: 15 residues. From germline, CDR1 is MGHRA and CDR2 YSYEKL. This CDR3 reads CASSHSRQVTYEQYF. The CDR3 DNA follows: TGCGCCAGCAGCCACTCCCGACAGGTAACCTACGAGCAGTACTTC.

The chain employs TRBV27 and TRBJ1-1; D call uncertain. This CDR3 comprises 16 residues. Germline CDR1 is MNHEY and CDR2 is SMNVEV (reference sequence). Deletions cut 2 bases from V and 0 bases from J, with 13 bases between. The CDR3 DNA follows: TGTGCCAGCAGTTTAGGTCCGTACCAAGTGAACACTGAAGCTTTCTTT. Translating it yields CASSLGPYQVNTEAFF.

The chain carries TRBV5-6 and TRBJ1-4; D call uncertain. The CDR3 has 15 residues. V dropped 2 bases and J dropped 0 bases, with 8 bases sitting between them. Looked up from germline, CDR1 is SGHDT and CDR2 is YYEEEE. DNA for the CDR3: TGTGCCAGCAGCTTCGGAGGGACAACTAATGAAAAACTGTTTTTT. Its protein is CASSFGGTTNEKLFF.

This clone showed up just a few times. The chain is built from TRBV4-1 and TRBJ2-3; D gene ambiguous. The CDR3 is made up of 14 amino acids. Trimming shortened V by 0 bases and J by 2 bases, and 6 bases separated the two germline ends. The germline V gene has CDR1 MGHRA and CDR2 YSYEKL. DNA of the CDR3: TGCGCCAGCAGCCAAGATCACCACACAGATACGCAGTATTTT. Its translation: CASSQDHHTDTQYF.

The rearrangement links TRBV7-6 to TRBJ2-7; 10 bases line up with TRBD1. The CDR3 runs to 15 residues. Germline CDR1 is SGHVS and CDR2 is FNYEAQ. The V and J ends lost 1 base and 6 bases, in that order; junction bases with no gene match: 6. The CDR3 coding sequence is TGTGCCAGCAGCTTAGGGACGGGGACAGGGGTCGAGCAGTACTTC. This codes for CASSLGTGTGVEQYF.

This clone was seen once. V gene TRBV30 combines with J gene TRBJ1-1; D gene unclear. The length of the CDR3 is 10 residues. Germline V gene data show CDR1 as GTSNPN and CDR2 as SVGIG (reference sequence). V lost 5 bases and J lost 2, with 3 bases in between. The CDR3 protein is CAWHNTEAFF. CDR3 sequence (DNA): TGTGCCTGGCACAACACTGAAGCTTTCTTT.

This clone was picked up a small number of times. The rearrangement uses TRBV5-1 and TRBJ1-5; D uncertain. V was pared by 1 base and J by 6 bases, with 11 bases between. Germline CDR1 is SGHRS and CDR2 is YFSETQ. The CDR3 has 14 residues. CDR3 DNA: TGCGCCAGCAGCTTGCCCCCCCCCTGTCAGCCCCAGCATTTT. Translation: CASSLPPPCQPQHF.

V gene TRBV7-9 combines with J gene TRBJ2-7; D possibly matches TRBD1 or TRBD2 (5 bases each). This CDR3 is built from 15 residues. Germline CDR1 SEHNR, CDR2 FQNEAQ (reference sequence). Trimming stripped 3 bases from V and 5 bases from J, with 17 bases between. The CDR3 is CASSFVPQGRNEQYF. The DNA for the CDR3 is TGTGCCAGCAGCTTCGTTCCGCAGGGACGAAACGAGCAGTACTTC.

There are a few counts of this clone. J is TRBJ2-3 and V is TRBV29-1; 8 bases line up with TRBD2. After removal of 0 bases from V and 6 bases from J, the junction contained 11 bases not matched to a gene. This CDR3 comprises 16 residues. CDR1 is SQVTM, CDR2 ANQGSEA, per germline. CDR3 in amino acids: CSVEDRRSGGADTQYF. CDR3 bases: TGCAGCGTTGAAGATCGGAGGAGCGGGGGCGCGGATACGCAGTATTTT.

This clone was recorded once. This chain joins TRBV5-1 and TRBJ1-1, with TRBD1 matching over 8 bases. V was clipped by 5 bases and J by 6 bases; unmatched bases: 6. This CDR3 has 13 amino acids. Germline V lookup: CDR1 SGHRS, CDR2 YFSETQ. The CDR3 nucleotides read TGCGCCAGCAGTTGGACAGGGAGCTCTGAAGCTTTCTTT. This sequence encodes CASSWTGSSEAFF.